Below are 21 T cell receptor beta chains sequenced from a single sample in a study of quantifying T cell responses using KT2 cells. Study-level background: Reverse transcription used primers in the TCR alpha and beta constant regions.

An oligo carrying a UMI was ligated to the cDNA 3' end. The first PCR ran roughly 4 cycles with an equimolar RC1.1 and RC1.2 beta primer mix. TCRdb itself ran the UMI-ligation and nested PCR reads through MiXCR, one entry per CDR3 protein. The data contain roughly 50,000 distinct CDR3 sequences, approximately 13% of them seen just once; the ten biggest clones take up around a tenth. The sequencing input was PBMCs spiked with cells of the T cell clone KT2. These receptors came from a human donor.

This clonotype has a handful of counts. Here the CDR3 reads CASSKDRTSGMSSYNEQFF. The CDR3, as DNA: TGTGCCAGCAGCAAAGATCGGACTAGCGGGATGAGCTCCTACAATGAGCAGTTCTTC. The chain combines TRBV21-1 with TRBJ2-1; the table assigns TRBD2, which was not confirmed against the DNA. TRBV21-1 represents a pseudogene. CDR3 length equals 19 residues.

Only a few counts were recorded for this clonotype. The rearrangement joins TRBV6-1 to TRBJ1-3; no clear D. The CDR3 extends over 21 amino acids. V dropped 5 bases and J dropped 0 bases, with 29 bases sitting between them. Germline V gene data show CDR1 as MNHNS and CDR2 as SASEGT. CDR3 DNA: TGTGCCAGCAGTCTACACCGGACGGTCCCGAGCGGAGCCTCCTCTGGAAACACCATATATTTT. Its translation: CASSLHRTVPSGASSGNTIYF.

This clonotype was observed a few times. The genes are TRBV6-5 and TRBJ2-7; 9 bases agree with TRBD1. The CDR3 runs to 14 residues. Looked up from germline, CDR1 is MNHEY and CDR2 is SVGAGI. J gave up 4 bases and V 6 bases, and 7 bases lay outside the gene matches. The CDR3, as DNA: TGTGCCAGCAGGAGGACAGGGGAAGGGTACGAGCAGTACTTC. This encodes CASRRTGEGYEQYF.

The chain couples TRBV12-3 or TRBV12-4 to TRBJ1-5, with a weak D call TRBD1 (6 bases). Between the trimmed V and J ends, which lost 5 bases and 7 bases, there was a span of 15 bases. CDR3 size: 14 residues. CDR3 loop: CASSLQGGGQPQHF. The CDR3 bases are TGTGCCAGCAGTCTACAGGGTGGGGGACAGCCCCAGCATTTT.

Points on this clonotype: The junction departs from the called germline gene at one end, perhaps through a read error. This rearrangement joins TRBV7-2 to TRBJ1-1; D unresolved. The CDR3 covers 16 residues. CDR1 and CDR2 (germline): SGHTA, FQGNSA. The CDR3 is CASRQFSKGPNAEAFF. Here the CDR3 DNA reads TGTGCCAGCAGGCAGTTTTCCAAGGGCCCGAACGCTGAAGCTTTCTTT. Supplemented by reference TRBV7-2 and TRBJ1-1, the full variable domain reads GAGVSQSPSNKVTEKGKDVELRCDPISGHTALYWYRQSLGQGLEFLIYFQGNSAPDKSGLPSDRFSAERTGGSVSTLTIQRTQQEDSAVYLCASRQFSKGPNAEAFFGQGTRLTVV.

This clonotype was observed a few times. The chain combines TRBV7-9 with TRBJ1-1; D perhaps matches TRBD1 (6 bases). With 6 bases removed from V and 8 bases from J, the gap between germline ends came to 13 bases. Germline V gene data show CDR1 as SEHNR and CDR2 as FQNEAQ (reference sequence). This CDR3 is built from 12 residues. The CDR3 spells CASRTSGTEAFF. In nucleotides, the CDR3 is TGTGCCAGCAGGACCTCCGGGACAGAAGCTTTCTTT. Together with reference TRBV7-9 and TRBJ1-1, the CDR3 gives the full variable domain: DTGVSQNPRHKITKRGQNVTFRCDPISEHNRLYWYRQTLGQGPEFLTYFQNEAQLEKSRLLSDRFSAERPKGSFSTLEIQRTEQGDSAMYLCASRTSGTEAFFGQGTRLTVV.

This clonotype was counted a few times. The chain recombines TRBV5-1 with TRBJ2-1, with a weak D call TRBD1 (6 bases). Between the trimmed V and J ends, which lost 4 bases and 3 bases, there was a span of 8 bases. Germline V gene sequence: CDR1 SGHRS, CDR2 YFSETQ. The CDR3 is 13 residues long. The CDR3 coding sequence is TGCGCCAGCAGCCCGGACAGCTACAATGAGCAGTTCTTC. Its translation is CASSPDSYNEQFF.

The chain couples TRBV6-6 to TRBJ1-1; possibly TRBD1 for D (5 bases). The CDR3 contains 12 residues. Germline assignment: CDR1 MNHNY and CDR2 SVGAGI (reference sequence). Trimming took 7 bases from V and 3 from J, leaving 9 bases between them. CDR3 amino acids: CASMKGYTEAFF. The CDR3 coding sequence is TGTGCCAGCATGAAGGGGTACACTGAAGCTTTCTTT.

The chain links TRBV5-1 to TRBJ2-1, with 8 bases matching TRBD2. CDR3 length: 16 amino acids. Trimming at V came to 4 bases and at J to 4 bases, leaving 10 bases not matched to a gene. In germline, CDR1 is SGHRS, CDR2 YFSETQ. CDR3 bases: TGCGCCAGCAGCACGAGACCTAGCGGGTTTTACAATGAGCAGTTCTTC. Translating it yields CASSTRPSGFYNEQFF.

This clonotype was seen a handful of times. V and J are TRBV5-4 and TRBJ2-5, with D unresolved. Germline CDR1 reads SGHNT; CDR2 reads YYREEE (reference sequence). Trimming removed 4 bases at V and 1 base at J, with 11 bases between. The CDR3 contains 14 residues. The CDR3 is CASSPTYSQETQYF. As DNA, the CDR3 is TGTGCCAGCAGCCCGACATACAGCCAAGAGACCCAGTACTTC.

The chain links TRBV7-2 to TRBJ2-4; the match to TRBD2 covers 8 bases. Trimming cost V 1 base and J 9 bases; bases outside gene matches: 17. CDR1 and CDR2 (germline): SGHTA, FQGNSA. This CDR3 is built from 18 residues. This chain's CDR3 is CASSLDPSSGSRGGIQYF. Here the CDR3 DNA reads TGTGCCAGCAGCTTAGACCCCTCTAGCGGGTCCCGAGGAGGCATTCAGTACTTC.

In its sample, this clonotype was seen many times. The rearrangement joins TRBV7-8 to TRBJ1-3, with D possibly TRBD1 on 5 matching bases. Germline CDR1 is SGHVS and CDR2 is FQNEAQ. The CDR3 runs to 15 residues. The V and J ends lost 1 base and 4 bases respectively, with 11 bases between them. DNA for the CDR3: TGTGCCAGCAGCTTAGATAGGGCAGGGGGAAACACCATATATTTT. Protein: CASSLDRAGGNTIYF.

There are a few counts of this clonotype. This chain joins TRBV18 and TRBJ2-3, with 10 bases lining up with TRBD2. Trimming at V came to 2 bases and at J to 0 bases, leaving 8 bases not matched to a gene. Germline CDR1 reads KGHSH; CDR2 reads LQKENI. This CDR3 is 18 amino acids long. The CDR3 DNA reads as TGTGCCAGCTCACCAAATCTAGCGGGGGAGATAAGCACAGATACGCAGTATTTT. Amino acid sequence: CASSPNLAGEISTDTQYF.

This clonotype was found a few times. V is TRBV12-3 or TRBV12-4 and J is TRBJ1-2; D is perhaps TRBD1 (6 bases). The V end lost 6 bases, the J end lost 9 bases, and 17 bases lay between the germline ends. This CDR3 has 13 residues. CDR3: CASRHRGSGSYTF. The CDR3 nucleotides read TGTGCCAGCAGACATAGGGGGAGCGGAAGCTACACCTTC.

The CDR3 DNA follows: TGTGCCAGCTCACCGGCGGGCATAACGGCTTTCTTT. Amino acids: CASSPAGITAFF. The chain couples TRBV18 to TRBJ1-1; D gene ambiguous. Germline CDR1 is KGHSH and CDR2 is LQKENI. This CDR3 has 12 amino acids. The V and J ends lost 3 bases and 11 bases respectively, with 13 bases between them.

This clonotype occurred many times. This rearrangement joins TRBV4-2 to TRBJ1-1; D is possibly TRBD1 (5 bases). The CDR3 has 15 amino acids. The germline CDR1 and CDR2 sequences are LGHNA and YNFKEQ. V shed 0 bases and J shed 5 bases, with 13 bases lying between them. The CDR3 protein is CASSQDIAGKTEAFF. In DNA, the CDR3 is TGTGCCAGCAGCCAAGATATTGCAGGGAAAACTGAAGCTTTCTTT.

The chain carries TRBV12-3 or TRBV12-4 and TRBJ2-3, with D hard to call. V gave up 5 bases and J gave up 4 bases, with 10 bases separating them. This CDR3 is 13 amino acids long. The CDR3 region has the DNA TGTGCCAGCAGTGGGTTCGAGGCAGATACGCAGTATTTT. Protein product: CASSGFEADTQYF.

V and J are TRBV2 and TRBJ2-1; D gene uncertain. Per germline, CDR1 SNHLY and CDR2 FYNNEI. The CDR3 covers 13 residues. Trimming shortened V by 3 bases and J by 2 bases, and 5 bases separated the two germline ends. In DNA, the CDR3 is TGTGCCAGCAGTGACCAGGCCTACAATGAGCAGTTCTTC. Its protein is CASSDQAYNEQFF.

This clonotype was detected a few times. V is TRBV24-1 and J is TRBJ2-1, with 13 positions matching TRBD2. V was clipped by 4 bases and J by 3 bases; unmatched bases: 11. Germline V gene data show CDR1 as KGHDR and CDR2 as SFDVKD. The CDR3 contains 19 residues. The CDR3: CATSEKLAGGRKGYNEQFF. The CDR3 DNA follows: TGTGCCACCAGTGAAAAACTAGCGGGAGGGAGGAAGGGCTACAATGAGCAGTTCTTC.

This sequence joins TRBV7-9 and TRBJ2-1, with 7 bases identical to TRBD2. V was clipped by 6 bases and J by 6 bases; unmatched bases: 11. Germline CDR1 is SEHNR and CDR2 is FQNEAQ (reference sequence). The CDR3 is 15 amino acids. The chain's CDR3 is CASRNHWGGANEQFF. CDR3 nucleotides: TGTGCCAGCAGGAATCATTGGGGAGGGGCCAATGAGCAGTTCTTC.

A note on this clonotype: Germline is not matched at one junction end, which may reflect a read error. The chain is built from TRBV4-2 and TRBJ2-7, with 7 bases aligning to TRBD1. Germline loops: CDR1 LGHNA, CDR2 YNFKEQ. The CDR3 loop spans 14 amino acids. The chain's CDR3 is CASSQGQGAYKQYF. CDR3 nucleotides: TGTGCCAGCAGCCAAGGACAGGGAGCCTACAAGCAGTACTTC.